This T cell receptor beta chain was sequenced during a study of blood T cells in healthy people across ages. This clonotype has a handful of counts. The CDR3 extends over 15 amino acids. CDR1 and CDR2 from the germline V gene are MGHRA and YSYEKL. Trimming pared 0 bases from V and 1 base from J, leaving 9 bases between. Next came a second PCR, run for about 6 to 11 cycles, which used a sample-barcoded 5' primer along with a J-beta primer mix. TCRdb re-called the 5' RACE reads through MiXCR, storing one row per CDR3 protein. This sample has about 800,000 distinct CDR3 sequences; around a quarter occur once, and the top ten carry roughly 3.8%. These data were also reused for a study on T cells of mothers and their children.

This clonotype originated in a boy between 10 and 17 years old in good health. Specimen: blood. The rearrangement uses TRBV4-1 and TRBJ2-5; the D is unclear. CDR3 region: CASSQDGPLQETQYF. CDR3 nucleotides: TGCGCCAGCAGCCAAGATGGGCCCCTCCAAGAGACCCAGTACTTC.